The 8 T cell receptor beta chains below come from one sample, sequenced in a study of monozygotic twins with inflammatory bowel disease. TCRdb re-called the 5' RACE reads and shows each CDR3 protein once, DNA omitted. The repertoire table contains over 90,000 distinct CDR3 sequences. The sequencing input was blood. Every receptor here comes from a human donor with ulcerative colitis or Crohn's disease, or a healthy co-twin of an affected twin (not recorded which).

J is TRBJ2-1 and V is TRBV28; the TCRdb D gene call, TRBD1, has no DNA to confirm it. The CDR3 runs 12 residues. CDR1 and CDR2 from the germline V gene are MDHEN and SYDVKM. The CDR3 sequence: CASVGGLNEQFF.

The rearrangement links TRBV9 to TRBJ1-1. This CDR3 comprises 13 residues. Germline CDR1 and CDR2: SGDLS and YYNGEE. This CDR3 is CASSVKLNTEAFF.

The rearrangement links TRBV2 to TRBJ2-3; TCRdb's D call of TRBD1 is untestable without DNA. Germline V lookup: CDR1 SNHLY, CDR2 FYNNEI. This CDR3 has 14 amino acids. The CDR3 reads CATTSGQGFDTQYF.

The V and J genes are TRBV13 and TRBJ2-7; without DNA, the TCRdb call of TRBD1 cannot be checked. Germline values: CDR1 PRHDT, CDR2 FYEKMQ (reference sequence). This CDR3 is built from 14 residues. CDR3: CASSLGTVSYEQYF.

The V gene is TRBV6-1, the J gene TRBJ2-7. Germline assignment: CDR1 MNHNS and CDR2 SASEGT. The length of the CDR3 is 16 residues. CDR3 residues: CASSEYIGSLTYEQYF.

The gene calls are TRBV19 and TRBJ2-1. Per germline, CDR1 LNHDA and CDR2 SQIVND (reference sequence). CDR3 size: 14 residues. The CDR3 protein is CASSRALLDNEQFF.

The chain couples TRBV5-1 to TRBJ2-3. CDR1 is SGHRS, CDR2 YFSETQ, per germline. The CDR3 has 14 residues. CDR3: CASRVALGTDTQYF. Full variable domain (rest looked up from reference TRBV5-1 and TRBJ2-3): KAGVTQTPRYLIKTRGQQVTLSCSPISGHRSVSWYQQTPGQGLQFLFEYFSETQRNKGNFPGRFSGRQFSNSRSEMNVSTLELGDSALYLCASRVALGTDTQYFGPGTRLTVL.

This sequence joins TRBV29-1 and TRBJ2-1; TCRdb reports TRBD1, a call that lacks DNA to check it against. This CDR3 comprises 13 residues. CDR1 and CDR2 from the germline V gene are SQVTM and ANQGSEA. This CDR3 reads CSVPRATVNEQFF.